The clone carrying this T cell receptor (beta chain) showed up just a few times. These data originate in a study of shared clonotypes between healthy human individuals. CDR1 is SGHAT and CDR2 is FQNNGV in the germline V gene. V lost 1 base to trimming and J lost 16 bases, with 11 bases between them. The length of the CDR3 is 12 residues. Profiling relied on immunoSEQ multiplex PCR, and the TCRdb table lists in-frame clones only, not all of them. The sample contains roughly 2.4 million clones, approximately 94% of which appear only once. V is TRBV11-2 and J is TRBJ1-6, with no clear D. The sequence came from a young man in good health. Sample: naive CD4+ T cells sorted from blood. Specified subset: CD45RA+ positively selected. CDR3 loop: CASSLATAKLHF. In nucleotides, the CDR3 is TGTGCCAGCAGCTTAGCGACGGCAAAACTCCACTTT.